This record covers a single T cell receptor beta chain. Its specificity is unknown. Clones were sequenced by immunoSEQ multiplex PCR, and TCRdb holds only the in-frame ones, with some missing. In the table there are fewer than 100,000 clones, roughly 90% of which are singletons. This record belongs to a study of T cell responses to AZD1222 COVID-19 vaccine. Findings and limits, study-wide: Unmutated variant regions reportedly attract nearly half of all spike-specific TCRs. Seropositive status at baseline applied to only five or six AZD1222 recipients. Compared with day 0, the breadth and depth of the Spike-specific TCR repertoire rose significantly after two doses of AZD1222.

The receptor was derived from an adult who received the AZD1222 COVID-19 vaccine. Source: peripheral blood, taken 28 days after the second AZD1222 dose.

In DNA form, the CDR3 reads TGCGCCAGCAGCCAAATGGGACTAGCGGGAGGGCTCAATGAGCAGTTCTTC. This gives the protein CASSQMGLAGGLNEQFF. The V and J genes are TRBV4-1 and TRBJ2-1; 16 bases agree with TRBD2. CDR3 length: 17 residues. The V gene's germline CDR1 is MGHRA and CDR2 YSYEKL. V dropped 2 bases and J dropped 6; count of bases not matched to a gene: 4.